The 32 T cell receptor beta chains listed next were all sequenced from one sample in a study of shared clonotypes between healthy human individuals. Sequencing was performed with immunoSEQ multiplex PCR; in TCRdb, only in-frame clones are kept and a portion is missing. This sample has roughly 2,000,000 clones, with around 95% found just once. Positively selected for CCR7, the CD45RO-negative cells used as naive CD8 cells excluded terminally differentiated effector memory CD45RA+ cells. Sequencing input: naive CD8+ T cells from PBMCs. The origin of the receptors is a man younger than 35 in good health. Some clones in this sample may be carry-over from other donors' samples.

The V and J genes are TRBV19 and TRBJ2-3, with 9 bases lining up with TRBD2. In germline, CDR1 is LNHDA, CDR2 SQIVND (reference sequence). The CDR3 is 17 residues long. Germline trimming cut 2 bases from V and 3 bases from J; bases unmatched to any gene: 9. In nucleotides, the CDR3 is TGTGCCAGTAGTATATCCCTCTCTAGCGGGACGACAGATACGCAGTATTTT. Translated: CASSISLSSGTTDTQYF.

The gene calls are TRBV9 and TRBJ2-1; the match to TRBD2 covers 10 bases. V dropped 0 bases and J dropped 5; count of bases not matched to a gene: 5. The CDR3 contains 16 residues. From germline, CDR1 is SGDLS and CDR2 YYNGEE. Here the CDR3 DNA reads TGTGCCAGCAGCGTAGAGGGGGGACTAGCGAACAATGAGCAGTTCTTC. Amino acid sequence: CASSVEGGLANNEQFF. Filled out from reference TRBV9 and TRBJ2-1, the complete variable domain reads DSGVTQTPKHLITATGQRVTLRCSPRSGDLSVYWYQQSLDQGLQFLIQYYNGEERAKGNILERFSAQQFPDLHSELNLSSLELGDSALYFCASSVEGGLANNEQFFGPGTRLTVL.

J is TRBJ1-1 and V is TRBV6-5; maybe TRBD1 (6 bases). Trimming pared 0 bases from V and 5 bases from J, leaving 10 bases between. Germline V gene sequence: CDR1 MNHEY, CDR2 SVGAGI. This CDR3 region has 14 residues. The CDR3 region is CASSYSIRGTEAFF. The CDR3 nucleotides read TGTGCCAGCAGTTACTCGATAAGGGGGACTGAAGCTTTCTTT.

The rearrangement links TRBV7-2 to TRBJ2-1; perhaps TRBD2 as D (5 bases). This CDR3 contains 15 residues. Between the trimmed V and J ends, which lost 6 bases and 4 bases, there was a span of 16 bases. Germline V gene data show CDR1 as SGHTA and CDR2 as FQGNSA. The CDR3 region is CASSHGSTPYNEQFF. For the CDR3, the DNA is TGTGCCAGCAGTCATGGGAGTACCCCTTACAATGAGCAGTTCTTC.

The rearrangement uses TRBV9 and TRBJ1-2; TRBD1 is a possible D gene (5 bases). Trimming removed 3 bases at V and 1 base at J, with 13 bases between. This CDR3 spans 15 amino acids. Germline CDR1 SGDLS, CDR2 YYNGEE. In DNA, the CDR3 is TGTGCCAGCAGCGCCCTGGGGCAGGTTAACTATGGCTACACCTTC. Translated, it gives CASSALGQVNYGYTF. Combining the CDR3 with reference TRBV9 and TRBJ1-2 gives the whole variable domain DSGVTQTPKHLITATGQRVTLRCSPRSGDLSVYWYQQSLDQGLQFLIQYYNGEERAKGNILERFSAQQFPDLHSELNLSSLELGDSALYFCASSALGQVNYGYTFGSGTRLTVV.

V gene TRBV7-6 combines with J gene TRBJ1-2; tentatively, D is TRBD1 (6 bases). Germline CDR1 and CDR2: SGHVS and FNYEAQ. This CDR3 has 17 residues. Deletions cut 1 base from V and 0 bases from J, with 15 bases between. Here the CDR3 reads CASSLGQGSPANYGYTF. The CDR3 bases are TGTGCCAGCAGCTTAGGGCAGGGGAGCCCCGCTAACTATGGCTACACCTTC.

The chain's CDR3 is CASSQDPSQYGYTF. For the CDR3, the DNA is TGCGCCAGCAGCCAAGATCCGTCTCAATATGGCTACACCTTC. The chain combines TRBV4-1 with TRBJ1-2; D is ambiguous. The CDR3 consists of 14 residues. Trimming left V 0 bases short and J 5 bases short, with 10 bases between. Germline V CDR1 and CDR2: MGHRA, YSYEKL.

The chain carries TRBV19 and TRBJ2-3; D is perhaps TRBD1 (5 bases). Trimming left V 3 bases short and J 0 bases short, with 10 bases between. From germline, CDR1 is LNHDA and CDR2 SQIVND (reference sequence). This CDR3 region has 15 residues. The CDR3 DNA sequence: TGTGCCAGTAGTATTGACAGAGAGAGCACAGATACGCAGTATTTT. Amino acids: CASSIDRESTDTQYF.

This chain joins TRBV5-1 and TRBJ1-2; TRBD1 is a possible D gene (5 bases). This CDR3 comprises 15 residues. V lost 4 bases and J lost 7, with 20 bases in between. Germline V lookup: CDR1 SGHRS, CDR2 YFSETQ. The CDR3 region has the DNA TGCGCCAGCAGCCCCCGCGGGCAGGGTGTAACTGGCTACACCTTC. It yields the protein CASSPRGQGVTGYTF.

Comment on this clone: A junction end diverges from the germline sequence, so it may reflect a read error. The same CDR3 can be traced to other DNA sequences in this sample. J is TRBJ2-1 and V is TRBV29-1, with 15 nucleotides matching TRBD2. CDR3 length: 18 amino acids. CDR1 SQVTM and CDR2 ANQGSEA come from the germline V gene. CDR3 residues: CSVEGLAGGQSSYNEQFF. For the CDR3, the DNA is TGCAGCGTCGAAGGACTAGCGGGAGGGCAAAGCTCCTACAATGAGCAGTTCTTC.

V is TRBV27 and J is TRBJ2-5; 9 bases match TRBD1. With the DNA end fitting TRBJ2-7 better, the J assignment may be wrong. Per germline, CDR1 MNHEY and CDR2 SMNVEV (reference sequence). CDR3 length equals 14 residues. The CDR3 sequence is CASSSRDRDYEQYF. For the CDR3, the DNA is TGTGCCAGCAGTAGCCGGGACAGGGACTACGAGCAGTACTTC.

The chain couples TRBV4-1 to TRBJ2-2; 7 bases map to TRBD1. This CDR3 comprises 15 residues. The V and J ends lost 4 bases and 9 bases, in that order; junction bases with no gene match: 11. The germline gives CDR1 MGHRA, CDR2 YSYEKL. The CDR3 region is CASSPTGVSARELFF. CDR3 nucleotide sequence: TGCGCCAGCAGCCCAACAGGGGTTTCTGCCCGGGAGCTGTTTTTT.

DNA for the CDR3: TGCGCCAGCAGCCAAGAGCCAACAGGGAACTATGGCTACACCTTC. It encodes CASSQEPTGNYGYTF. The chain is built from TRBV4-1 and TRBJ1-2, with D perhaps matching TRBD1 (6 bases). Germline CDR1 MGHRA, CDR2 YSYEKL. The CDR3 covers 15 residues. The ends were cut back, 0 bases at V and 2 bases at J, with 10 bases in the middle.

To note about this clone: At the DNA level, this CDR3 is encoded by other sequences in the same sample as well. V usage is TRBV11-2 and J usage is TRBJ2-7; unclear D gene. Trimming cost V 1 base and J 7 bases, with 5 bases left between them. There are 11 residues in the CDR3. Germline lookup yields CDR1 SGHAT and CDR2 FQNNGV. CDR3 sequence reads: CASSLGVEQYF. CDR3 nucleotides: TGTGCCAGCAGCTTAGGGGTGGAGCAGTACTTC.

Concerning this clone: Other DNA sequences in this sample translate to the same CDR3. The rearrangement links TRBV13 to TRBJ2-7; 8 bases line up with TRBD1. V trimming: 4 bases; J trimming: 0 bases; junction bases outside the gene matches: 2. The CDR3 covers 14 residues. The germline CDR1 and CDR2 sequences are PRHDT and FYEKMQ (reference sequence). The CDR3 nucleotides are TGTGCCAGCAGCTCAGGACAGGGCTCCTACGAGCAGTACTTC. The encoded protein is CASSSGQGSYEQYF.

As to this clone: Within the sample, other DNA sequences also encode this same CDR3. The chain is built from TRBV7-8 and TRBJ1-1, with no clear D. The CDR3 spans 13 residues. The V end was cut by 0 bases, the J end by 2 bases, with 4 bases between. Germline loops: CDR1 SGHVS, CDR2 FQNEAQ. CDR3 amino acids: CASSLAGNTEAFF. The CDR3 nucleotides read TGTGCCAGCAGCTTAGCGGGAAACACTGAAGCTTTCTTT.

CDR3 DNA: TGTGCCAGCGGCGCCTCCGGGACCCACAATGAGCAGTTCTTC. This translates into CASGASGTHNEQFF. The V gene is TRBV10-3, the J gene TRBJ2-1, with D perhaps TRBD1 or TRBD2 (5 bases each). Germline V CDR1 and CDR2: ENHRY, SYGVKD. The CDR3 runs to 14 residues. The ends were cut back, 10 bases at V and 5 bases at J, with 18 bases in the middle.

The chain couples TRBV28 to TRBJ2-1; TRBD1 matches at 7 bases. CDR1 is MDHEN and CDR2 is SYDVKM in the germline V gene. The CDR3 consists of 15 residues. The V gene end was trimmed by 3 bases and the J gene end by 6 bases; junction bases not matched to a gene: 8. The chain's CDR3 is CASSFYQGQVNEQFF. Written as DNA, the CDR3 is TGTGCCAGCAGTTTTTACCAAGGACAGGTCAATGAGCAGTTCTTC.

This rearrangement joins TRBV7-8 to TRBJ2-1; D unresolved. The germline gives CDR1 SGHVS, CDR2 FQNEAQ. V was trimmed by 5 bases and J by 8 bases, leaving 13 bases between them. The CDR3 has 13 residues. In DNA, the CDR3 is TGTGCCAGCAGCCCTAAGGTAGGCGATGAGCAGTTCTTC. This gives the protein CASSPKVGDEQFF.

The chain links TRBV7-9 to TRBJ2-3, with D unclear. Trimming stripped 2 bases from V and 3 bases from J, with 12 bases between. Germline V CDR1 and CDR2: SEHNR, FQNEAQ (reference sequence). The CDR3 totals 15 residues. The chain's CDR3 is CASSLRGQMTDTQYF. The DNA for the CDR3 is TGTGCCAGCAGCTTACGTGGGCAGATGACAGATACGCAGTATTTT.

This clone is a singleton in its sample. The chain links TRBV9 to TRBJ2-7; D perhaps matches TRBD2 (5 bases). Germline CDR1 reads SGDLS; CDR2 reads YYNGEE. Trimming took 4 bases from V and 4 from J, leaving 27 bases between them. The CDR3 spans 18 residues. CDR3: CASSPYQRELDIDYEQYF. The CDR3 DNA sequence: TGTGCCAGCAGCCCCTACCAAAGGGAACTAGATATAGATTACGAGCAGTACTTC.

The chain has TRBV5-1 and TRBJ2-6, with no clear D. The CDR3 spans 16 residues. Germline CDR1 is SGHRS and CDR2 is YFSETQ. Trimming left V 2 bases short and J 2 bases short, with 11 bases between. CDR3 bases: TGCGCCAGCAGCTTCTGGGGTATCGCTGGGGCCAACGTCCTGACTTTC. Residues: CASSFWGIAGANVLTF. The full variable domain, rest sourced from reference TRBV5-1 and TRBJ2-6, is KAGVTQTPRYLIKTRGQQVTLSCSPISGHRSVSWYQQTPGQGLQFLFEYFSETQRNKGNFPGRFSGRQFSNSRSEMNVSTLELGDSALYLCASSFWGIAGANVLTFGAGSRLTVL.

The chain combines TRBV2 with TRBJ2-7; D is undetermined. The CDR3 sequence is 12 residues long. Germline CDR1 SNHLY, CDR2 FYNNEI. Between the trimmed V and J ends, which lost 7 bases and 3 bases, there was a span of 10 bases. CDR3 coding DNA: TGTGCCAGCAATTCAGTGATCTACGAGCAGTACTTC. Protein sequence: CASNSVIYEQYF.

A note on this clone: A read error may explain this, as a much larger clone is one base away. Other DNA sequences within the sample encode an identical CDR3. The chain couples TRBV7-9 to TRBJ2-5; D unclear. The DNA end is a closer match to TRBJ2-7, so the J assignment may be wrong. This CDR3 has 12 amino acids. Germline V lookup: CDR1 SEHNR, CDR2 FQNEAQ (reference sequence). Here the CDR3 DNA reads TGTGCCAGCAGCTTAAGGGCGTACGAGCAGTACTTC. This translates into CASSLRAYEQYF.

The chain recombines TRBV11-2 with TRBJ1-3; unclear D gene. Germline values: CDR1 SGHAT, CDR2 FQNNGV. Trimming left V 5 bases short and J 0 bases short, with 11 bases between. This CDR3 is built from 15 residues. The CDR3, as DNA: TGTGCCAGCAGCCTAATGGGAGACTCTGGAAACACCATATATTTT. It codes for CASSLMGDSGNTIYF. Variable domain in full (rest from reference TRBV11-2 and TRBJ1-3): EAGVAQSPRYKIIEKRQSVAFWCNPISGHATLYWYQQILGQGPKLLIQFQNNGVVDDSQLPKDRFSAERLKGVDSTLKIQPAKLEDSAVYLCASSLMGDSGNTIYFGEGSWLTVV.

The chain recombines TRBV28 with TRBJ2-1, with D perhaps TRBD1 or TRBD2 (5 bases each). The CDR3 loop spans 15 amino acids. CDR1 and CDR2 (germline): MDHEN, SYDVKM. The V gene lost 2 bases and the J gene lost 2 bases, with 10 bases spanning the gap. The CDR3: CASSLGGGPYNEQFF. CDR3 in DNA: TGTGCCAGCAGTTTAGGTGGGGGTCCCTACAATGAGCAGTTCTTC.

In DNA, the CDR3 is TGTGCCAGCAGCTCTTTCTTGACGGCCTTTGGGCGGGACTACGAGCAGTACTTC. It encodes CASSSFLTAFGRDYEQYF. The chain couples TRBV5-4 to TRBJ2-7; D might be TRBD2 (6 bases). Trimming cost V 3 bases and J 3 bases, with 25 bases left between them. Germline V CDR1 and CDR2: SGHNT, YYREEE (reference sequence). The length of the CDR3 is 18 residues.

This chain connects TRBV7-8 to TRBJ2-1; 8 nucleotides line up with TRBD2. Germline V gives CDR1 SGHVS, CDR2 FQNEAQ. V shed 1 base, J shed 3 bases, and the junction held 11 bases outside the gene matches. The CDR3 is 18 amino acids. For the CDR3, the DNA is TGTGCCAGCAGCTTAGTACTAGCGGAAGGAGTTCACTACAATGAGCAGTTCTTC. Translation gives CASSLVLAEGVHYNEQFF.

This clone came up once. At one end the junction does not follow the germline gene, possibly because of a read error. The rearrangement uses TRBV11-2 and TRBJ1-5; D is ambiguous. This CDR3 spans 10 amino acids. Germline V gene lookup returns CDR1 SGHAT and CDR2 FQNNGV. In DNA, the CDR3 is TGTGCCAGCAGCCCCCCCCGAAATTGGTTT. Residues: CASSPPRNWF.

In nucleotides, the CDR3 is TGTGCCAGCAGCGTTGGGGACAGGGCGGTAGATACGCAGTATTTT. It codes for CASSVGDRAVDTQYF. This chain links TRBV9 with TRBJ2-3; the match to TRBD1 covers 9 bases. CDR1 SGDLS and CDR2 YYNGEE come from the germline V gene. CDR3 length: 15 amino acids. Trimming removed 2 bases from V and 5 bases from J; junction bases left unmatched: 6.

This clone has a handful of counts. This sample also contains other DNA sequences that code for the same CDR3. The V call is TRBV7-9, the J call TRBJ1-2, with D hard to call. Germline assignment: CDR1 SEHNR and CDR2 FQNEAQ (reference sequence). Trimming took off 1 base at V and 2 bases at J, with 5 bases between the two ends. The CDR3 has 13 amino acids. CDR3 coding DNA: TGTGCCAGCAGCTTAGTGGGGAACTATGGCTACACCTTC. It translates to CASSLVGNYGYTF.

CDR3 residues: CATSTTGREAFF. The CDR3 bases are TGTGCCACCAGCACGACAGGGCGCGAAGCTTTCTTT. The V gene is TRBV15, the J gene TRBJ1-1; 7 bases map to TRBD1. In germline, CDR1 is LNHNV, CDR2 YYDKDF (reference sequence). Trimming cost V 4 bases and J 8 bases; bases outside gene matches: 4. The CDR3 is 12 amino acids.